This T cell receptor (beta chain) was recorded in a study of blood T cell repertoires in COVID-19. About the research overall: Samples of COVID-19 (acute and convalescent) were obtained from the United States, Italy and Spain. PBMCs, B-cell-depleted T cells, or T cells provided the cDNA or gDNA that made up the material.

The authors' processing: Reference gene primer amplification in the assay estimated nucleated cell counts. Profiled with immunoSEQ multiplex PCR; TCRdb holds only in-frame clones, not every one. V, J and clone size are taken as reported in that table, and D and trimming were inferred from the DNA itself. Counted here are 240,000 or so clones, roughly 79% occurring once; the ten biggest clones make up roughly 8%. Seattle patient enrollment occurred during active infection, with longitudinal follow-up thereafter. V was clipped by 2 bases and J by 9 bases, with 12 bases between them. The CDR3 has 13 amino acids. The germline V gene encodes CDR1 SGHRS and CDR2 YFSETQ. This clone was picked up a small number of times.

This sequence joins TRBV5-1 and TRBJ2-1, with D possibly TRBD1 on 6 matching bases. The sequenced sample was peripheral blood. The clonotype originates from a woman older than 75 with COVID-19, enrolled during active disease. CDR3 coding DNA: TGCGCCAGCAGCTTAGGCAGGGGATTTGAGCAGTTCTTC. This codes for CASSLGRGFEQFF.